The subject of this entry is one T cell receptor (beta chain). This clonotype was seen at least ten times. Its target antigen remains unknown. No per-base quality is available; no much larger clone lies one base away. This sample is drawn from a study of glioma-infiltrating T cells (TCRdb year 2016). Looking at the study overall: TCR alpha- and beta-chain repertoires were sequenced from glioma tissue, non-neoplastic brain tissue and matched peripheral blood mononuclear cells. To measure divergence between tissue and blood T-cell populations, each tissue-infiltrating repertoire was compared with the peripheral blood repertoire of the same patient. The paired cohort was made up of three low-grade glioma patients, about 8 primary glioblastoma patients and three non-glioma patients who contributed non-neoplastic brain tissue. Points the paper makes about the study in general: VJ-independent divergence between tissue and blood was found to be below expectation in non-neoplastic patients but above expectation in all gliomas, particularly low-grade gliomas. Group comparisons rested on small numbers: three non-neoplastic, three low-grade glioma and several glioblastoma patients. Tissue and blood shared very few CDR3 sequences, a result attributed to high CDR3 diversity and limited sampling.

The germline V gene encodes CDR1 DFQATT and CDR2 SNEGSKA (reference sequence). Relative to germline, V is 6 bases shorter and J is 2 bases shorter, with 11 bases between their ends. The CDR3 has 12 amino acids, counting the end cysteine and valine. Just the 36-base CDR3 DNA is kept, in frame starting at base 1. The iRepertoire nested amplicon-rescue multiplex PCR (arm-PCR) platform was used to amplify TCR alpha and beta CDR3 regions from RNA. The input for one-step reverse transcription and amplification was about 85-400 ng of either tissue mRNA or PBMC total RNA. Following bead purification, Illumina adapters were added through a secondary multiplex PCR, and the libraries were then gel-purified between 200 and 400 bp. The libraries contained internal 6-nucleotide barcodes that were used for demultiplexing. Libraries were sequenced on an Illumina MiSeq with 2x220 or 2x250 nucleotide paired-end reads. Regarding the original processing steps: FLASH 1.2.11 was used to merge paired reads, and BWA-MEM then aligned the reads to the GRCh37 human genome before TRA and TRB reads were extracted. V and J assignment used an IMGT-derived reference of cassette sequences and CDR3 motifs that included pseudogenes. Reads were translated in three frames, and productive CDR3s were defined by a C…FGXG motif without stop codons. Unique combinations of V-J cassette pair and CDR3 amino acid sequence were defined as clonotypes. Reads were filtered by Hamming distance, thresholded by each sample's sequence error rate in mapped regions. TCRdb took the public reads, trimmed them with fastp at Q25, ran MiXCR for clone calling and kept in-frame beta chains. Each CDR3 protein gets just one entry, which takes the most common genes and DNA from the rows behind it. It is TCRdb's table, rather than the study itself, that gives the V and J calls and clone size. Counted in this sample were approximately 140,000 distinct CDR3 sequences; under 30% of them appeared once. The leading ten clones occupy around a quarter of the sample.

Sequencing used glioma tissue, nonneoplastic brain tissue, or PBMCs (not recorded which). The sequence is built from TRBV20-1 and TRBJ2-7; 5 matching bases give a weak D call of TRBD2. The TCR originated in a human donor with low-grade glioma or glioblastoma, undergoing nonglioma brain surgery, or in good health (not recorded which). The nucleotide sequence is TGCAGTGCCAAAGGAGGAACCTACGAGCAGTACGTC. Translated, it gives CSAKGGTYEQYV.